The 32 T cell receptor beta chains below come from one sample, sequenced in a study of T-cell memory formation after mild COVID-19. TCRdb reprocessed the 5' RACE reads via MiXCR and lists one record per CDR3 protein. The sample lists 430,000 or so distinct CDR3 sequences; roughly 23% were seen once. The sample consisted of PBMCs or a T cell subset sorted from them (not recorded which). The receptors stem from an adult woman who had mild COVID-19 (a few samples of this study predate the infection). Cell type and time point are not known.

V and J are TRBV7-3 and TRBJ2-2, with a weak D call TRBD1 (6 bases). The CDR3 runs to 14 residues. Trimming removed 3 bases from V and 5 bases from J, with 10 bases in between. Germline CDR1 SGHTA, CDR2 FQGTGA. The CDR3 region has the DNA TGTGCCAGCAGCTTCACAACAGGGACCGGGGAGCTGTTTTTT. This gives the protein CASSFTTGTGELFF.

In this sample, this clonotype turned up a few times. The chain recombines TRBV20-1 with TRBJ2-2; possible D gene TRBD1, 6 bases. Germline CDR1 DFQATT, CDR2 SNEGSKA (reference sequence). Trimming removed 1 base at V and 6 bases at J, with 15 bases between. The CDR3 runs 15 residues. CDR3 sequence: CSARVIQGGAGELFF. In nucleotides, the CDR3 is TGCAGTGCTAGAGTCATACAGGGTGGGGCCGGGGAGCTGTTTTTT.

This clonotype was seen a few times. This chain connects TRBV29-1 to TRBJ2-7; D is perhaps TRBD1 or TRBD2 (6 bases each). Germline loops: CDR1 SQVTM, CDR2 ANQGSEA. The V end lost 8 bases, the J end lost 2 bases, and 22 bases lay between the germline ends. The CDR3 covers 15 residues. The CDR3 loop reads CSMGGRTATTYEQYF. In DNA, the CDR3 is TGCAGCATGGGGGGTAGGACAGCTACTACCTACGAGCAGTACTTC.

The chain carries TRBV5-1 and TRBJ1-2; no reliable D call. The CDR3 contains 11 residues. Germline V gene sequence: CDR1 SGHRS, CDR2 YFSETQ. V was pared by 5 bases and J by 6 bases, with 8 bases between. CDR3 DNA: TGCGCCAGCAGAAACAACAATGGCTACACCTTC. Translation: CASRNNNGYTF.

This clonotype has more than one count but fewer than ten. V usage is TRBV5-5 and J usage is TRBJ2-2, with unresolved D. This CDR3 has 13 amino acids. The V end was cut by 0 bases, the J end by 6 bases, with 6 bases between. The germline V gene encodes CDR1 SGHKS and CDR2 YYEKEE (reference sequence). The CDR3 nucleotides are TGTGCCAGCAGCTTGGTGCAGGCCGGGGAGCTGTTTTTT. Amino acid sequence: CASSLVQAGELFF.

The CDR3 coding sequence is TGTGCCAGCAGTTACCCAGTGACAGGGGGGAACACTGAAGCTTTCTTT. Translation gives CASSYPVTGGNTEAFF. V gene TRBV6-6 combines with J gene TRBJ1-1; the match to TRBD1 covers 9 bases. V was pared by 2 bases and J by 1 base, with 5 bases of the junction left unmatched. Germline-derived CDR1 and CDR2 are MNHNY and SVGAGI (reference sequence). There are 16 residues in the CDR3.

This clonotype was picked up a small number of times. J is TRBJ2-7 and V is TRBV4-1, with D possibly being TRBD1 or TRBD2 (5 bases each). Per the germline V gene, CDR1 is MGHRA and CDR2 is YSYEKL. With 3 bases removed from V and 0 bases from J, the gap between germline ends came to 12 bases. CDR3 length equals 15 residues. The CDR3: CASSHGAESSYEQYF. CDR3 nucleotide sequence: TGCGCCAGCAGCCACGGGGCTGAAAGCTCCTACGAGCAGTACTTC.

The rearrangement joins TRBV5-1 to TRBJ2-7; D unclear. V was shortened by 0 bases and J by 0 bases, with 10 bases between the two germline ends. Germline CDR1 is SGHRS and CDR2 is YFSETQ. The CDR3 sequence is 15 residues long. DNA of the CDR3: TGCGCCAGCAGCTTGGCCGACGCCACCTCCTACGAGCAGTACTTC. Its protein is CASSLADATSYEQYF.

This clonotype was detected a few times. The rearrangement links TRBV7-7 to TRBJ2-2, with 9 positions matching TRBD1. The junction had 8 bases not matched to a gene; V was cut back by 5 bases and J by 4 bases. Germline CDR1 and CDR2: SSHAT and FNYEAQ (reference sequence). The CDR3 has 16 residues. The CDR3 spells CASSPTDRGGTGELFF. The CDR3 DNA follows: TGTGCCAGCAGCCCGACCGACAGGGGGGGCACCGGGGAGCTGTTTTTT. Based on the CDR3 plus reference TRBV7-7 and TRBJ2-2, the full variable domain is GAGVSQSPRYKVTKRGQDVTLRCDPISSHATLYWYQQALGQGPEFLTYFNYEAQPDKSGLPSDRFSAERPEGSISTLTIQRTEQRDSAMYRCASSPTDRGGTGELFFGEGSRLTVL.

The chain recombines TRBV29-1 with TRBJ1-3, with a possible D match to TRBD1 (5 bases). The germline CDR1 and CDR2 sequences are SQVTM and ANQGSEA. The germline V and J ends were trimmed by 6 bases and 3 bases, with 9 bases remaining between them. There are 12 residues in the CDR3. In DNA, the CDR3 is TGCAGCGTAACAGGCTTTGGAAACACCATATATTTT. Its translation is CSVTGFGNTIYF.

CDR3 in amino acids: CATSGPGQGPDTQYF. The CDR3 DNA is TGTGCCACCAGTGGCCCGGGACAGGGTCCAGATACGCAGTATTTT. The rearrangement joins TRBV24-1 to TRBJ2-3, with 9 bases matching TRBD1. The ends lost 5 bases at V and 4 bases at J; junction bases unmatched: 6. The length of the CDR3 is 15 residues. Germline CDR1 is KGHDR and CDR2 is SFDVKD.

This clonotype has more than one count but fewer than ten. The V gene is TRBV7-9, the J gene TRBJ2-3, with D possibly TRBD1 on 6 matching bases. Trimming cost V 9 bases and J 5 bases, with 9 bases left between them. Germline V CDR1 and CDR2: SEHNR, FQNEAQ (reference sequence). The CDR3 extends over 11 amino acids. In DNA form, the CDR3 reads TGTGCCAGTAAGGGGGAAGATACGCAGTATTTT. It translates to CASKGEDTQYF. The variable domain in full, completed from reference TRBV7-9 and TRBJ2-3, reads DTGVSQNPRHKITKRGQNVTFRCDPISEHNRLYWYRQTLGQGPEFLTYFQNEAQLEKSRLLSDRFSAERPKGSFSTLEIQRTEQGDSAMYLCASKGEDTQYFGPGTRLTVL.

The chain recombines TRBV6-1 with TRBJ1-1, with TRBD1 identical over 9 bases. Per germline, CDR1 MNHNS and CDR2 SASEGT. The CDR3 consists of 15 residues. V shed 3 bases and J 2 bases; nucleotides not matched to a gene: 4. The CDR3 sequence: CASSDQDRGNTEAFF. The CDR3 DNA sequence: TGTGCCAGCAGTGACCAGGACAGGGGAAACACTGAAGCTTTCTTT.

This clonotype was observed a handful of times. The chain employs TRBV20-1 and TRBJ1-6, with unresolved D. Between the trimmed V and J ends, which lost 2 bases and 10 bases, there was a span of 15 bases. Germline V gene lookup returns CDR1 DFQATT and CDR2 SNEGSKA (reference sequence). The CDR3 loop spans 14 amino acids. CDR3 in amino acids: CSARKDGSASPLHF. The CDR3 nucleotides read TGCAGTGCTAGAAAGGACGGGTCGGCGTCACCCCTCCACTTT.

The CDR3 DNA is TGTGCCAGCAGTTACATGAAAGATACGCAGTATTTT. It yields the protein CASSYMKDTQYF. V and J are TRBV6-2 or TRBV6-3 and TRBJ2-3; D is ambiguous. The CDR3 runs to 12 residues. Per the germline V gene, CDR1 is MNHEY and CDR2 is SVGEGT. Trimming took off 2 bases at V and 5 bases at J, with 5 bases between the two ends.

In its sample, this clonotype was seen a few times. The chain has TRBV9 and TRBJ1-1; D remains ambiguous. Looked up from germline, CDR1 is SGDLS and CDR2 is YYNGEE. The CDR3 totals 13 residues. V was pared by 3 bases and J by 7 bases, with 13 bases between. CDR3 residues: CASSAPNEVEAFF. As DNA, the CDR3 is TGTGCCAGCAGCGCCCCTAATGAGGTTGAAGCTTTCTTT. Supplemented by reference TRBV9 and TRBJ1-1, the full variable domain reads DSGVTQTPKHLITATGQRVTLRCSPRSGDLSVYWYQQSLDQGLQFLIQYYNGEERAKGNILERFSAQQFPDLHSELNLSSLELGDSALYFCASSAPNEVEAFFGQGTRLTVV.

The chain links TRBV7-6 to TRBJ2-5; TRBD1 matches at 8 bases. This CDR3 has 15 residues. CDR1 is SGHVS, CDR2 FNYEAQ, per germline. V shed 4 bases, J shed 1 base, and the junction held 5 bases outside the gene matches. The CDR3 DNA reads as TGTGCCAGCAGCTCTTGGACAGGGAGCCAAGAGACCCAGTACTTC. It translates to CASSSWTGSQETQYF.

The chain carries TRBV20-1 and TRBJ2-1, with TRBD2 matching over 12 bases. The CDR3 has 15 amino acids. Germline loops: CDR1 DFQATT, CDR2 SNEGSKA (reference sequence). V lost 1 base and J lost 5; bases outside the gene matches: 3. The CDR3 DNA reads as TGCAGTGCTAGAGGGACTAGCGGGGCTCACAATGAGCAGTTCTTC. This encodes CSARGTSGAHNEQFF.

The J gene is TRBJ2-7, the V gene TRBV4-2, with 9 bases identical to TRBD2. This CDR3 has 15 amino acids. Germline V gene data show CDR1 as LGHNA and CDR2 as YNFKEQ. V trimming: 5 bases; J trimming: 4 bases; junction bases outside the gene matches: 9. The CDR3 reads CASSSLAGPVYEQYF. The CDR3 bases are TGTGCCAGCAGCTCCCTAGCGGGACCGGTTTACGAGCAGTACTTC.

The chain carries TRBV12-3 or TRBV12-4 and TRBJ2-7; D is ambiguous. CDR3 length: 14 amino acids. V was pared by 0 bases and J by 2 bases, with 8 bases between. For the CDR3, the DNA is TGTGCCAGCAGTTTAGCGGGGTGGCCCTACGAGCAGTACTTC. Protein: CASSLAGWPYEQYF.

This rearrangement joins TRBV7-9 to TRBJ2-1, with TRBD2 matching over 9 bases. The ends lost 5 bases at V and 0 bases at J; junction bases unmatched: 8. Germline V gene data show CDR1 as SEHNR and CDR2 as FQNEAQ (reference sequence). The CDR3 length is 17 residues. The CDR3 DNA follows: TGTGCCAGCAGCACACGACTAGCGGTGCCCTCCTACAATGAGCAGTTCTTC. It encodes CASSTRLAVPSYNEQFF. Drawing the rest from reference TRBV7-9 and TRBJ2-1, the complete variable domain is DTGVSQNPRHKITKRGQNVTFRCDPISEHNRLYWYRQTLGQGPEFLTYFQNEAQLEKSRLLSDRFSAERPKGSFSTLEIQRTEQGDSAMYLCASSTRLAVPSYNEQFFGPGTRLTVL.

As DNA, the CDR3 is TGCGCCAGCAGCCAAAGGGGCAGGGCCCTGTCTGGGGCCAACGTCCTGACTTTC. Protein: CASSQRGRALSGANVLTF. The rearrangement uses TRBV4-3 and TRBJ2-6; a weak D match, TRBD1 (5 bases). The CDR3 totals 18 residues. Trimming stripped 2 bases from V and 1 base from J, with 15 bases between. Germline V gene sequence: CDR1 LGHNA, CDR2 YSLEER.

V is TRBV5-1 and J is TRBJ2-2, with D perhaps TRBD2 (6 bases). CDR1 and CDR2 from the germline V gene are SGHRS and YFSETQ. V lost 4 bases and J lost 6, with 13 bases in between. The CDR3 contains 14 residues. CDR3 nucleotides: TGCGCCAGCAGCCCTCCACGGGGGTCCGGGGAGCTGTTTTTT. This encodes CASSPPRGSGELFF.

The chain has TRBV19 and TRBJ2-2, with TRBD2 identical over 8 bases. Germline trimming cut 3 bases from V and 5 bases from J; bases unmatched to any gene: 5. Germline V gives CDR1 LNHDA, CDR2 SQIVND (reference sequence). The CDR3 length is 15 residues. The CDR3 DNA reads TGTGCCAGTAGTATCCGAGCGGGAGCTACCGGGGAGCTGTTTTTT. It specifies CASSIRAGATGELFF.

This clonotype was seen more than once but under ten times. The chain couples TRBV7-9 to TRBJ2-1, with a weak D call TRBD1 (6 bases). CDR1 and CDR2 from the germline V gene are SEHNR and FQNEAQ (reference sequence). CDR3 size: 14 residues. V was cut by 5 bases and J by 4 bases, with 12 bases left in between. CDR3 DNA sequence: TGTGCCAGCAGCCCCCCGGACAGATACAATGAGCAGTTCTTC. Its translation: CASSPPDRYNEQFF.

This clonotype was counted only a few times. The gene calls are TRBV12-3 or TRBV12-4 and TRBJ2-1, with 12 nucleotides matching TRBD2. The CDR3 runs 15 residues. J was trimmed by 10 bases and V by 5 bases; bases with no gene match: 9. The DNA for the CDR3 is TGTGCCAGCAGTCCTAGCGGGGGGGCCTCGCGGGAGCAGTTCTTC. It yields the protein CASSPSGGASREQFF.

This chain joins TRBV7-2 and TRBJ2-1; 7 bases are a match to TRBD1. The CDR3 length is 16 residues. Germline loops: CDR1 SGHTA, CDR2 FQGNSA. V lost 5 bases and J lost 4; bases outside the gene matches: 11. The CDR3 sequence: CASSKPDRAWYNEQFF. The CDR3 bases are TGTGCCAGCAGCAAACCCGACAGGGCTTGGTACAATGAGCAGTTCTTC.

This clonotype has more than one count but fewer than ten. This sequence joins TRBV3-1 and TRBJ2-1, with 11 bases fitting TRBD2. Germline V lookup: CDR1 LGHDT, CDR2 YNNKEL (reference sequence). The CDR3 contains 16 residues. Trimming at V came to 3 bases and at J to 6 bases, leaving 7 bases not matched to a gene. For the CDR3, the DNA is TGTGCCAGCAGCCACCTTACTAGCGGGAGACGCAATGAGCAGTTCTTC. Translated, it gives CASSHLTSGRRNEQFF.

This clonotype was counted only a few times. V usage is TRBV20-1 and J usage is TRBJ1-2; D uncertain. The CDR3 loop spans 13 amino acids. V was cut by 5 bases and J by 1 base, with 11 bases left in between. Germline V gene data show CDR1 as DFQATT and CDR2 as SNEGSKA (reference sequence). The CDR3 here is CSASREINYGYTF. The CDR3 bases are TGCAGTGCTTCCCGGGAGATTAACTATGGCTACACCTTC.

The chain employs TRBV11-2 and TRBJ2-1; 11 bases line up with TRBD2. With V trimmed by 5 bases and J by 3 bases, 9 bases remained unmatched. Germline V lookup: CDR1 SGHAT, CDR2 FQNNGV. The CDR3 contains 17 residues. CDR3 sequence reads: CASSPPGLAEGYNEQFF. The CDR3 bases are TGTGCCAGCAGCCCACCGGGACTAGCGGAAGGCTACAATGAGCAGTTCTTC.

This clonotype was recorded a few times. The junction departs from germline at one end; a sequencing error may be responsible. The J gene is TRBJ2-3, the V gene TRBV20-1; 8 bases are a match to TRBD2. Looked up from germline, CDR1 is DFQATT and CDR2 is SNEGSKA (reference sequence). The CDR3 runs 8 residues. The CDR3 nucleotides are TGCAGTGCAGGGACTAGAACTTTT. It is translated as CSAGTRTF.

The sample holds one count of this clonotype. This chain links TRBV12-3 or TRBV12-4 with TRBJ2-1; TRBD1 agrees at 8 bases. V shed 5 bases, J shed 1 base, and the junction held 4 bases outside the gene matches. The CDR3 sequence is 15 residues long. The CDR3 protein is CASSPHRGSYNEQFF. In nucleotides, the CDR3 is TGTGCCAGCAGTCCGCACAGGGGGTCCTACAATGAGCAGTTCTTC.